One sample yielded the 20 T cell receptor beta chains listed below, sequenced in a study of cytomegalovirus exposure and HLA in healthy donors. In the PCR, 60 Vbeta and 13 Jbeta primers were used. Clones were sequenced by immunoSEQ multiplex PCR, and TCRdb holds only the in-frame ones, with some missing. The table records roughly 180,000 clones, 80% of them present only once. What was sequenced was PBMCs. These receptors all stem from a man aged 25-40 years in good health and CMV-seropositive.

In DNA form, the CDR3 reads TGCGCCAGCAGCCGCCCGGACAGGGGGTACGAGCAGTACTTC. Translation gives CASSRPDRGYEQYF. The gene calls are TRBV4-1 and TRBJ2-5; 10 bases are a match to TRBD1. Gene TRBJ2-7 matches the end of the DNA better, so the J call may be wrong. The CDR3 consists of 14 residues. Germline loops: CDR1 MGHRA, CDR2 YSYEKL.

This chain links TRBV7-2 with TRBJ2-6; D is undetermined. Trimming stripped 1 base from V and 1 base from J, with 5 bases between. The CDR3 loop spans 15 amino acids. Germline V lookup: CDR1 SGHTA, CDR2 FQGNSA. The CDR3 nucleotides are TGTGCCAGCAGCTTAGTCTTATCTGGGGCCAACGTCCTGACTTTC. Protein sequence: CASSLVLSGANVLTF.

V is TRBV27 and J is TRBJ2-1, with 7 nucleotides matching TRBD2. Trimming took 7 bases from V and 4 from J; bases not matched to a gene: 10. Germline V gene sequence: CDR1 MNHEY, CDR2 SMNVEV (reference sequence). There are 15 residues in the CDR3. The chain's CDR3 is CASKSIAGLYNEQFF. DNA of the CDR3: TGTGCCAGCAAGAGTATAGCGGGTCTTTACAATGAGCAGTTCTTC.

Regarding this clone: Additional DNA sequences in this sample encode the identical CDR3. The V call is TRBV5-1, the J call TRBJ2-7, with a weak D call TRBD2 (6 bases). CDR1 SGHRS and CDR2 YFSETQ come from the germline V gene. V shed 0 bases and J shed 2 bases, with 12 bases lying between them. The CDR3 is 15 amino acids. CDR3 region: CASSLVPREAYEQYF. CDR3 coding DNA: TGCGCCAGCAGCTTGGTACCCAGGGAGGCCTACGAGCAGTACTTC.

This clone has only one observation. The genes are TRBV18 and TRBJ2-2; D may be TRBD2 (6 bases). The CDR3 totals 19 residues. Germline CDR1 reads KGHSH; CDR2 reads LQKENI. V gave up 3 bases and J gave up 4 bases, with 24 bases separating them. The CDR3 loop is CASSPLLASGRGSTGELFF. DNA of the CDR3: TGTGCCAGCTCACCCCTCCTTGCCTCAGGGCGGGGATCCACCGGGGAGCTGTTTTTT. Variable domain in full (rest from reference TRBV18 and TRBJ2-2): NAGVMQNPRHLVRRRGQEARLRCSPMKGHSHVYWYRQLPEEGLKFMVYLQKENIIDESGMPKERFSAEFPKEGPSILRIQQVVRGDSAAYFCASSPLLASGRGSTGELFFGEGSRLTVL.

This clone occurred a few times. The chain links TRBV6-5 to TRBJ2-3, with a weak D call TRBD2 (6 bases). V lost 2 bases and J lost 2, with 8 bases in between. This CDR3 contains 14 residues. CDR1 MNHEY and CDR2 SVGAGI come from the germline V gene. CDR3 in DNA: TGTGCCAGCAGTTACGCGGGGACCACAGATACGCAGTATTTT. As protein: CASSYAGTTDTQYF.

V is TRBV25-1 and J is TRBJ1-1; D remains ambiguous. CDR1 is MGHDK and CDR2 is SYGVNS in the germline V gene. CDR3 size: 18 residues. V was cut by 0 bases and J by 0 bases, with 17 bases left in between. CDR3 in amino acids: CASSEYGLEGSMNTEAFF. CDR3 DNA sequence: TGTGCCAGCAGTGAATACGGCCTAGAAGGCTCAATGAACACTGAAGCTTTCTTT.

The rearrangement joins TRBV19 to TRBJ1-5; 7 bases line up with TRBD1. V lost 5 bases, J lost 0 bases, and 4 bases stayed unmatched. The CDR3 totals 15 residues. CDR1 is LNHDA and CDR2 is SQIVND in the germline V gene (reference sequence). The DNA for the CDR3 is TGTGCCAGTAGTGCCGGGACAGTTAGCAATCAGCCCCAGCATTTT. Protein product: CASSAGTVSNQPQHF.

This rearrangement joins TRBV19 to TRBJ1-1; 7 nucleotides align to TRBD1. After removal of 3 bases from V and 3 bases from J, the junction contained 7 bases not matched to a gene. CDR1 and CDR2 from the germline V gene are LNHDA and SQIVND (reference sequence). The CDR3 contains 15 residues. CDR3: CASSINKGGHTEAFF. The DNA for the CDR3 is TGTGCCAGTAGTATTAATAAAGGGGGCCACACTGAAGCTTTCTTT.

The rearrangement joins TRBV6-5 to TRBJ2-1; a weak D match, TRBD2 (6 bases). Trimming took off 5 bases at V and 4 bases at J, with 12 bases between the two ends. This CDR3 is 14 amino acids long. Per the germline V gene, CDR1 is MNHEY and CDR2 is SVGAGI. CDR3 nucleotide sequence: TGTGCCAGCAGTCGGGGGAAGGGGTACAATGAGCAGTTCTTC. It yields the protein CASSRGKGYNEQFF.

The V gene is TRBV10-1, the J gene TRBJ2-3; TRBD2 matches 8 bases. V shed 6 bases and J 5 bases; nucleotides not matched to a gene: 13. The length of the CDR3 is 16 residues. The germline gives CDR1 WNHNN, CDR2 SYGVQD (reference sequence). The CDR3 reads CASSETPAGEIDTQYF. The CDR3 DNA follows: TGCGCCAGCAGCGAAACACCAGCGGGGGAAATAGATACGCAGTATTTT.

Remarks on this clone: At one end, the junction sequence differs from germline, possibly due to a read error. This sequence joins TRBV7-9 and TRBJ2-7, with TRBD1 identical over 7 bases. CDR1 is SEHNR, CDR2 FQNEAQ, per germline (reference sequence). CDR3 length: 16 residues. CDR3 coding DNA: TGTTCCAGCAGCTTAGCGTTAGGACAGGTCAGCTACGAGCAGTACTTC. It codes for CSSSLALGQVSYEQYF.

The V gene is TRBV11-2, the J gene TRBJ2-7; 7 bases agree with TRBD1. The CDR3 loop spans 14 amino acids. From germline, CDR1 is SGHAT and CDR2 FQNNGV. Trimming removed 5 bases from V and 4 bases from J; junction bases left unmatched: 8. CDR3 in DNA: TGTGCCAGCAGCCCAGAAAGGGGGCCTTACGAGCAGTACTTC. Protein product: CASSPERGPYEQYF.

The chain recombines TRBV18 with TRBJ2-1; TRBD1 matches 8 bases. The V gene's germline CDR1 is KGHSH and CDR2 LQKENI. The CDR3 extends over 17 amino acids. Trimming cost V 3 bases and J 7 bases; bases outside gene matches: 14. The CDR3 region has the DNA TGTGCCAGCTCACCTCGACCCGGACAGGGAATAGGTAATGAGCAGTTCTTC. Translation gives CASSPRPGQGIGNEQFF.

The rearrangement uses TRBV5-1 and TRBJ1-1, with TRBD1 as a possible D gene (6 bases). Germline lookup yields CDR1 SGHRS and CDR2 YFSETQ. CDR3 length: 13 residues. V lost 1 base to trimming and J lost 7 bases, with 11 bases between them. CDR3 sequence (DNA): TGCGCCAGCAGCTTGACGGACAGCTTTGAAGCTTTCTTT. Translated, it gives CASSLTDSFEAFF.

The chain joins TRBV28 to TRBJ1-5; no clear D. CDR1 and CDR2 (germline): MDHEN, SYDVKM. V was trimmed by 6 bases and J by 4 bases, leaving 7 bases between them. The CDR3 spans 12 residues. CDR3 nucleotide sequence: TGTGCCAGCAGACCTGCGAATCAGCCCCAGCATTTT. This gives the protein CASRPANQPQHF.

The chain is built from TRBV14 and TRBJ1-1, with a weak D call TRBD1 (6 bases). The CDR3 is made up of 16 amino acids. V was clipped by 0 bases and J by 0 bases, with 11 bases between them. CDR1 is SGHDN, CDR2 FVKESK, per germline. This CDR3 is CASSQDRRTVNTEAFF. The CDR3 DNA is TGTGCCAGCAGCCAAGATCGGCGGACAGTGAACACTGAAGCTTTCTTT.

The CDR3 region has the DNA TGCGCCAGCAGCCCCCTTAGCGGGAGGGCGAATGAGCAGTTCTTC. This codes for CASSPLSGRANEQFF. The V call is TRBV5-1, the J call TRBJ2-1; the match to TRBD2 covers 11 bases. Germline V gene lookup returns CDR1 SGHRS and CDR2 YFSETQ. V gave up 4 bases and J gave up 7 bases; unmatched junction bases: 7. The CDR3 is made up of 15 amino acids. The full variable domain, rest sourced from reference TRBV5-1 and TRBJ2-1, is KAGVTQTPRYLIKTRGQQVTLSCSPISGHRSVSWYQQTPGQGLQFLFEYFSETQRNKGNFPGRFSGRQFSNSRSEMNVSTLELGDSALYLCASSPLSGRANEQFFGPGTRLTVL.

The CDR3 is CAWSVPKGWNSNQPQHF. The CDR3 bases are TGTGCCTGGAGTGTCCCAAAGGGGTGGAATAGCAATCAGCCCCAGCATTTT. This rearrangement joins TRBV30 to TRBJ1-5, with D maybe TRBD1 (5 bases). The V and J ends lost 0 bases and 0 bases respectively, with 15 bases between them. In germline, CDR1 is GTSNPN, CDR2 SVGIG (reference sequence). The length of the CDR3 is 17 residues.

This sequence joins TRBV7-8 and TRBJ1-2; maybe TRBD1 (6 bases). CDR1 is SGHVS and CDR2 is FQNEAQ in the germline V gene. The CDR3 has 15 residues. With 1 base removed from V and 2 bases from J, the gap between germline ends came to 11 bases. The CDR3 sequence: CASSLGLTGNYGYTF. The CDR3 region has the DNA TGTGCCAGCAGCTTAGGGTTAACAGGGAACTATGGCTACACCTTC. Variable domain in full (rest from reference TRBV7-8 and TRBJ1-2): GAGVSQSPRYKVAKRGQDVALRCDPISGHVSLFWYQQALGQGPEFLTYFQNEAQLDKSGLPSDRFFAERPEGSVSTLKIQRTQQEDSAVYLCASSLGLTGNYGYTFGSGTRLTVV.